This T cell receptor (beta chain) comes out of a study of Graves' ophthalmopathy and Graves' hyperthyroidism. In the study overall: Ahead of any treatment, peripheral blood was obtained at the initial diagnosis. Broader study findings: Most expanded thyroid clonotypes above 0.001 frequency also appeared in blood. Ophthalmopathy cases were distinguished from stable hyperthyroidism by a 13-signature model, reaching around 88% sensitivity and around 81% specificity.

This clonotype came up a few times. Antigen specificity is unknown. RNA transcripts yielded amplified TCR beta CDR3 regions. First-round RT-PCR used HTBI primers; second-round multiplex PCR followed. Each CDR3 protein gets one entry after TCRdb re-called the multiplex PCR reads with MiXCR. This table has 500,000 to 800,000 distinct CDR3 sequences, about 41% appearing once. The CDR3 spans 14 residues. Germline V gene lookup returns CDR1 SNHLY and CDR2 FYNNEI. Trimming removed 5 bases from V and 3 bases from J, with 14 bases in between. Having ophthalmopathy, the donors showed moderate-to-severe activity, CAS ≥3 and NOSPECS ≥4, with disease lasting under 3 months.

The receptor comes from an adult man with Graves' ophthalmopathy. This rearrangement joins TRBV2 to TRBJ2-7; possibly TRBD1 for D (5 bases). The specimen was peripheral blood. The DNA for the CDR3 is TGTGCCAGCAGTTTAGGGGCGAAAAGCTACGAGCAGTACTTC. It translates to CASSLGAKSYEQYF.